This section outlines one T cell receptor (beta chain) sequence together with its context. These data come from a study of blood T cell repertoires in COVID-19. Repertoires were generated with immunoSEQ multiplex PCR, while TCRdb's copy carries only in-frame clones and drops some. The data hold approximately 240,000 clones, with 83% observed a single time. With V trimmed by 4 bases and J by 7 bases, 9 bases remained unmatched. There are 15 residues in the CDR3. CDR1 and CDR2 from the germline V gene are KGHDR and SFDVKD. The chain links TRBV24-1 to TRBJ2-3, with TRBD1 matching 8 bases. The TCR comes from a human donor in a cohort sampled during active COVID-19. Sequencing used peripheral blood. The CDR3 bases are TGTGCCACCAGTGACCCCGGACAGGGAGTGAATACGCAGTATTTT. Encoded protein: CATSDPGQGVNTQYF.